These 20 T cell receptor beta chains share one sample of origin, sequenced in a study of T cells after yellow fever vaccination. Each CDR3 protein is one row after TCRdb ran MiXCR on the 5' RACE reads. The repertoire includes roughly 340,000 distinct CDR3 sequences, approximately 9% of them detected once, and approximately 19% sits in the top ten. The sample consisted of PBMCs, taken on the day of the first yellow fever vaccination. These receptors all stem from a man younger than 35 who received the YFV17D yellow fever vaccine.

This clonotype occurred many times. The CDR3 nucleotides are TGTGCCAGCAGCCCCCCCGGCACCGGGGAGCTGTTTTTT. Amino acid sequence: CASSPPGTGELFF. This chain links TRBV7-9 with TRBJ2-2; D gene ambiguous. The CDR3 loop spans 13 amino acids. CDR1 is SEHNR, CDR2 FQNEAQ, per germline (reference sequence). Trimming left V 5 bases short and J 4 bases short, with 8 bases between.

This clonotype was found a few times. This chain uses TRBV4-1 with TRBJ2-2; no definite D call. Germline V lookup: CDR1 MGHRA, CDR2 YSYEKL. Trimming took off 3 bases at V and 5 bases at J, with 10 bases between the two ends. This CDR3 is built from 14 residues. The CDR3 region is CASSHEWGTGELFF. DNA for the CDR3: TGCGCCAGCAGCCACGAATGGGGTACCGGGGAGCTGTTTTTT.

There are many counts of this clonotype. The rearrangement uses TRBV4-3 and TRBJ2-3, with D possibly TRBD2 on 5 matching bases. The V end was cut by 1 base, the J end by 0 bases, with 5 bases between. Germline loops: CDR1 LGHNA, CDR2 YSLEER. This CDR3 is built from 14 residues. The CDR3 here is CASSQGLSTDTQYF. The CDR3 coding sequence is TGCGCCAGCAGCCAAGGACTAAGCACAGATACGCAGTATTTT.

In this sample, this clonotype turned up a few times. The chain employs TRBV3-1 and TRBJ1-1; D might be TRBD1 (5 bases). The CDR3 covers 13 residues. Germline V gives CDR1 LGHDT, CDR2 YNNKEL (reference sequence). The V and J ends lost 6 bases and 0 bases respectively, with 8 bases between them. CDR3 nucleotides: TGTGCCAGCAGTGACAGTTTGAACACTGAAGCTTTCTTT. Translating gives CASSDSLNTEAFF.

This clonotype was found a few times. The chain couples TRBV6-1 to TRBJ1-2, with D tentatively TRBD1 (5 bases). Per germline, CDR1 MNHNS and CDR2 SASEGT. The CDR3 contains 13 residues. V lost 6 bases and J lost 5, with 13 bases in between. The CDR3 protein is CASRPDSNYGYTF. The DNA for the CDR3 is TGTGCCAGCAGACCCGACAGCAATTATGGCTACACCTTC.

V is TRBV18 and J is TRBJ2-1, with 11 bases lining up with TRBD2. The CDR3 loop spans 16 amino acids. Germline V gene sequence: CDR1 KGHSH, CDR2 LQKENI. The V and J ends lost 5 bases and 4 bases, in that order; junction bases with no gene match: 7. The CDR3: CASSSGTSGSYNEQFF. CDR3 nucleotides: TGTGCCAGCTCATCGGGGACTAGCGGTTCTTACAATGAGCAGTTCTTC.

The sample holds many counts of this clonotype. The chain combines TRBV5-1 with TRBJ2-7; D may be TRBD2 (5 bases). Germline CDR1 reads SGHRS; CDR2 reads YFSETQ. Trimming removed 0 bases at V and 4 bases at J, with 11 bases between. The CDR3 has 14 residues. The CDR3 nucleotides read TGCGCCAGCAGCTTGGATTCCCCGGGATACGAGCAGTACTTC. As protein: CASSLDSPGYEQYF.

V and J are TRBV12-3 or TRBV12-4 and TRBJ1-2; D perhaps matches TRBD1 (6 bases). Trimming pared 5 bases from V and 4 bases from J, leaving 20 bases between. The CDR3 has 16 residues. The CDR3 DNA is TGTGCCAGCAGTAGGCAGGGGCTCGACGCTGGCTATGGCTACACCTTC. This translates into CASSRQGLDAGYGYTF.

The table lists this clonotype with many counts. This rearrangement joins TRBV5-6 to TRBJ1-2; no firm D call. CDR3 length equals 17 residues. Germline lookup yields CDR1 SGHDT and CDR2 YYEEEE. V lost 6 bases and J lost 4, with 25 bases in between. CDR3 amino acids: CASINQKRGRGFYGYTF. The CDR3 coding sequence is TGTGCCAGCATCAACCAAAAGAGAGGGCGTGGGTTCTATGGCTACACCTTC.

This clonotype was recorded a few times. This chain joins TRBV5-1 and TRBJ2-3; D ambiguous. Germline loops: CDR1 SGHRS, CDR2 YFSETQ. V was trimmed by 0 bases and J by 2 bases, leaving 10 bases between them. The CDR3 totals 15 residues. Written as DNA, the CDR3 is TGCGCCAGCAGCTTGGCCGGGCAGGCCACAGATACGCAGTATTTT. Amino acids: CASSLAGQATDTQYF.

V is TRBV11-2 and J is TRBJ2-3, with TRBD2 identical over 9 bases. The CDR3 has 20 amino acids. Unmatched junction bases numbered 21, after V lost 2 bases and J lost 6 bases. The germline CDR1 and CDR2 sequences are SGHAT and FQNNGV. The CDR3 loop reads CASSLPSVGGAGGPRDTQYF. The DNA of the CDR3 is TGTGCCAGCAGCTTACCCTCTGTCGGGGGAGCGGGGGGCCCAAGGGATACGCAGTATTTT.

The chain is built from TRBV20-1 and TRBJ1-6; TRBD1 might be the D (5 bases). The CDR3 runs to 15 residues. The germline CDR1 and CDR2 sequences are DFQATT and SNEGSKA (reference sequence). The V end lost 0 bases, the J end lost 9 bases, and 15 bases lay between the germline ends. DNA for the CDR3: TGCAGTGCTAGAGATCCAAGGGCAGGGAGTTCACCCCTCCACTTT. Translating it yields CSARDPRAGSSPLHF.

This clonotype has more than one count but fewer than ten. The chain employs TRBV20-1 and TRBJ2-1; no firm D call. Germline CDR1 is DFQATT and CDR2 is SNEGSKA (reference sequence). This CDR3 comprises 15 residues. V gave up 3 bases and J gave up 8 bases, with 20 bases separating them. The CDR3 loop is CSARGRSSADDEQFF. As DNA, the CDR3 is TGCAGTGCTAGGGGCCGCAGCTCGGCCGACGATGAGCAGTTCTTC.

The V gene is TRBV20-1, the J gene TRBJ2-3, with TRBD1 matching 8 bases. V shed 1 base and J 6 bases; nucleotides not matched to a gene: 9. This CDR3 is built from 15 residues. Germline CDR1 and CDR2: DFQATT and SNEGSKA (reference sequence). This CDR3 is CSARVSQGAWDTQYF. As DNA, the CDR3 is TGCAGTGCTAGAGTATCCCAGGGGGCTTGGGATACGCAGTATTTT.

This clonotype was counted at least ten times. J is TRBJ2-7 and V is TRBV7-9; TRBD1 or TRBD2 may be the D gene (5 bases each). Deletions cut 1 base from V and 7 bases from J, with 20 bases between. Per germline, CDR1 SEHNR and CDR2 FQNEAQ (reference sequence). The CDR3 has 16 residues. The CDR3 sequence is CASSLGRDLNRGEQYF. The CDR3 coding sequence is TGTGCCAGCAGCTTAGGACGGGACCTGAATCGGGGAGAGCAGTACTTC.

This clonotype was counted a few times. This chain connects TRBV2 to TRBJ1-5, with 11 nucleotides matching TRBD1. The CDR3 spans 16 residues. Germline assignment: CDR1 SNHLY and CDR2 FYNNEI. V gave up 6 bases and J gave up 0 bases; unmatched junction bases: 4. The CDR3 region has the DNA TGTGCCAGCAGAGGGACAGGGGGTGTTAGCAATCAGCCCCAGCATTTT. This gives the protein CASRGTGGVSNQPQHF.

This clonotype has only a few counts. This chain joins TRBV7-2 and TRBJ2-5, with 12 bases aligning to TRBD1. Germline trimming cut 1 base from V and 6 bases from J; bases unmatched to any gene: 6. Looked up from germline, CDR1 is SGHTA and CDR2 is FQGNSA. CDR3 length: 16 residues. As DNA, the CDR3 is TGTGCCAGCAGCTTAGAGGGGACAGGGGGCGCAAAGACCCAGTACTTC. It specifies CASSLEGTGGAKTQYF.

This clonotype was observed a few times. V usage is TRBV7-2 and J usage is TRBJ2-7; D is uncertain. V was cut by 3 bases and J by 6 bases, with 12 bases left in between. This CDR3 contains 13 residues. Germline V gives CDR1 SGHTA, CDR2 FQGNSA. This CDR3 reads CASSLVNWGEQYF. The CDR3 DNA is TGTGCCAGCAGCTTGGTGAACTGGGGCGAGCAGTACTTC. Supplemented by reference TRBV7-2 and TRBJ2-7, the full variable domain reads GAGVSQSPSNKVTEKGKDVELRCDPISGHTALYWYRQSLGQGLEFLIYFQGNSAPDKSGLPSDRFSAERTGGSVSTLTIQRTQQEDSAVYLCASSLVNWGEQYFGPGTRLTVT.

This chain uses TRBV5-1 with TRBJ1-6; TRBD1 matches 8 bases. J gave up 7 bases and V 0 bases, and 0 bases lay outside the gene matches. The CDR3 covers 14 residues. Germline CDR1 reads SGHRS; CDR2 reads YFSETQ. The CDR3 nucleotides read TGCGCCAGCAGCTTGGGGGACAGGAATTCACCCCTCCACTTT. It is translated as CASSLGDRNSPLHF.

The rearrangement joins TRBV20-1 to TRBJ1-2, with 9 bases lining up with TRBD1. CDR1 and CDR2 from the germline V gene are DFQATT and SNEGSKA (reference sequence). This CDR3 spans 13 amino acids. The J segment lost 10 bases and the V segment lost 3 bases, leaving 9 bases of the junction unmatched. The DNA for the CDR3 is TGCAGTGCTAGGGAAGGACAGGGGACCATCTACACCTTC. Amino acid sequence: CSAREGQGTIYTF.